This entry lists 20 T cell receptor beta chains sequenced from one sample in a study of identical twins (dated by TCRdb to 2016 to 2018). Libraries were made using 5' RACE. This sample was sequenced with an Illumina HiSeq 2000. The public reads were reprocessed in TCRdb via fastp at Q25 and MiXCR, keeping in-frame beta chains. All rows with the same CDR3 protein become a single entry with the most common DNA and genes. The sample profile shows a few hundred thousand distinct CDR3 sequences; 7.5% to 10% of them were found once. The ten largest clones capture roughly 3% of the sample. This same sample was also taken into another study, of yellow fever vaccine responses in identical twins.

Sequenced input: PBMCs. These receptors were obtained from a woman aged 18-29 years in good health.

Ten or more counts support this clonotype. The chain links TRBV2 to TRBJ2-7, with 10 positions matching TRBD2. V lost 4 bases to trimming and J lost 3 bases; unmatched junction nucleotides: 6. Germline loops: CDR1 SNHLY, CDR2 FYNNEI. The CDR3 runs to 15 residues. Here the CDR3 DNA reads TGTGCCAGCAGTGTGGCACTAGCGGGAAACTACGAGCAGTACTTC. Its translation is CASSVALAGNYEQYF.

The sample holds a few counts of this clonotype. The chain combines TRBV7-3 with TRBJ2-5; TRBD2 matches at 10 bases. The germline gives CDR1 SGHTA, CDR2 FQGTGA. The CDR3 loop spans 15 amino acids. The trim removed 2 bases at V and 5 bases at J, leaving 5 bases unmatched. The CDR3 protein is CASSLQRGGLETQYF. The CDR3 DNA reads as TGTGCCAGCAGCTTACAGCGGGGGGGCTTGGAGACCCAGTACTTC. Complete variable domain (other parts from reference TRBV7-3 and TRBJ2-5): GAGVSQTPSNKVTEKGKYVELRCDPISGHTALYWYRQSLGQGPEFLIYFQGTGAADDSGLPNDRFFAVRPEGSVSTLKIQRTERGDSAVYLCASSLQRGGLETQYFGPGTRLLVL.

This clonotype was counted between two and nine times. This rearrangement joins TRBV29-1 to TRBJ2-5, with D possibly TRBD1 on 6 matching bases. V was trimmed by 2 bases and J by 1 base, leaving 14 bases between them. The germline gives CDR1 SQVTM, CDR2 ANQGSEA. CDR3 length: 15 amino acids. The CDR3 DNA reads as TGCAGCGTTGAATTGGGTCAGGGGTTCCAAGAGACCCAGTACTTC. It translates to CSVELGQGFQETQYF.

The V gene is TRBV20-1, the J gene TRBJ2-3, with TRBD2 matching 14 bases. The CDR3 is 16 amino acids. J was trimmed by 7 bases and V by 3 bases; bases with no gene match: 9. The germline CDR1 and CDR2 sequences are DFQATT and SNEGSKA (reference sequence). The CDR3 sequence is CSARGLAGEEVYTQYF. Written as DNA, the CDR3 is TGCAGTGCTAGGGGACTAGCGGGAGAGGAGGTATATACGCAGTATTTT.

The chain carries TRBV12-5 and TRBJ1-1, with D possibly matching TRBD1 (5 bases). The CDR3 spans 13 residues. The germline gives CDR1 LGHNT, CDR2 FRNRAP. Trimming stripped 5 bases from V and 4 bases from J, with 11 bases between. The CDR3 DNA reads as TGTGCTAGTGGTCCGACGGACACCACTGAAGCTTTCTTT. It translates to CASGPTDTTEAFF.

The chain combines TRBV4-3 with TRBJ2-1; TRBD1 matches at 9 bases. The germline gives CDR1 LGHNA, CDR2 YSLEER. This CDR3 spans 17 amino acids. The V and J ends lost 1 base and 7 bases, in that order; junction bases with no gene match: 11. CDR3 region: CASSQALSGQGLNEQFF. In nucleotides, the CDR3 is TGCGCCAGCAGCCAAGCACTTTCCGGACAGGGGCTAAATGAGCAGTTCTTC.

Ten or more counts support this clonotype. The chain carries TRBV29-1 and TRBJ2-7, with D tentatively TRBD2 (6 bases). Trimming removed 3 bases at V and 0 bases at J, with 6 bases between. The CDR3 runs 12 residues. Germline V gives CDR1 SQVTM, CDR2 ANQGSEA. CDR3 protein: CSVETSSYEQYF. The DNA of the CDR3 is TGCAGCGTTGAGACTAGCTCCTACGAGCAGTACTTC.

This clonotype was observed at least ten times. The V and J genes are TRBV12-3 or TRBV12-4 and TRBJ2-1; D is perhaps TRBD1 or TRBD2 (5 bases each). Deletions cut 2 bases from V and 3 bases from J, with 11 bases between. The CDR3 length is 15 residues. The DNA of the CDR3 is TGTGCCAGCAGTTTAAGGGACGCCAACTACAATGAGCAGTTCTTC. Its translation: CASSLRDANYNEQFF.

This clonotype was recorded at least ten times. The chain carries TRBV29-1 and TRBJ2-2; no reliable D call. Germline V gene data show CDR1 as SQVTM and CDR2 as ANQGSEA. The V and J ends lost 7 bases and 1 base respectively, with 10 bases between them. CDR3 size: 13 residues. The CDR3 region is CSAEAQNTGELFF. The CDR3 bases are TGCAGCGCCGAGGCTCAGAACACCGGGGAGCTGTTTTTT.

This clonotype was counted ten times or more. V usage is TRBV29-1 and J usage is TRBJ2-7; 8 nucleotides line up with TRBD1. Trimming at V came to 6 bases and at J to 2 bases, leaving 3 bases not matched to a gene. CDR1 SQVTM and CDR2 ANQGSEA come from the germline V gene. This CDR3 comprises 12 residues. CDR3 coding DNA: TGCAGCGTAGCGGACAGGGCCTACGAGCAGTACTTC. Its protein is CSVADRAYEQYF.

This chain links TRBV27 with TRBJ2-4; TRBD2 matches at 8 bases. The CDR3 sequence is 13 residues long. Germline V gives CDR1 MNHEY, CDR2 SMNVEV (reference sequence). V shed 5 bases and J 3 bases; nucleotides not matched to a gene: 0. The CDR3 here is CASSLAGKNIQYF. The CDR3, as DNA: TGTGCCAGCAGTCTAGCGGGCAAAAACATTCAGTACTTC.

Worth noting for this clonotype: This clone may be a read error of a much larger clone one base away. The chain joins TRBV20-1 to TRBJ2-2; D is tentatively TRBD1 or TRBD2 (7 bases each). Germline V gene sequence: CDR1 DFQATT, CDR2 SNEGSKA (reference sequence). This CDR3 comprises 14 residues. DNA of the CDR3: TGCAGTGCTGAATACAGGGGAGGGACCGGGGAGCTGATTTTT. Amino acids: CSAEYRGGTGELIF.

A few counts support this clonotype. The chain is built from TRBV5-1 and TRBJ2-2; perhaps TRBD1 as D (5 bases). Trimming pared 4 bases from V and 3 bases from J, leaving 19 bases between. The germline V gene has CDR1 SGHRS and CDR2 YFSETQ. The CDR3 sequence is 17 residues long. CDR3 amino acids: CASSAWSRVGDTGELFF. Written as DNA, the CDR3 is TGCGCCAGCAGCGCGTGGAGCAGGGTTGGGGACACCGGGGAGCTGTTTTTT.

The chain recombines TRBV29-1 with TRBJ2-7; 7 nucleotides match TRBD1. Germline V gene data show CDR1 as SQVTM and CDR2 as ANQGSEA. The CDR3 is 14 residues long. Trimming took 4 bases from V and 2 from J; bases not matched to a gene: 8. CDR3 loop: CSVGLRDRAYEQYF. For the CDR3, the DNA is TGCAGCGTTGGATTACGGGACAGAGCCTACGAGCAGTACTTC.

Ten or more counts support this clonotype. This chain uses TRBV12-3 or TRBV12-4 with TRBJ2-3, with 9 nucleotides matching TRBD2. This CDR3 region has 15 residues. With V trimmed by 3 bases and J by 4 bases, 5 bases remained unmatched. The CDR3 DNA sequence: TGTGCCAGCAGTTTGGCGGGAGGGGTCCCAGATACGCAGTATTTT. Its protein product is CASSLAGGVPDTQYF.

This clonotype turned up a few times. The V call is TRBV7-6, the J call TRBJ2-3, with TRBD2 matching 11 bases. Per germline, CDR1 SGHVS and CDR2 FNYEAQ. After removal of 1 base from V and 6 bases from J, the junction contained 9 bases not matched to a gene. The CDR3 contains 17 residues. The CDR3, as DNA: TGTGCCAGCAGCTTAGTCCCTAGCGGGGGGCTCGCGGATACGCAGTATTTT. Translation gives CASSLVPSGGLADTQYF.

The sample holds a few counts of this clonotype. The chain is built from TRBV5-1 and TRBJ2-3; perhaps TRBD2 as D (6 bases). The CDR3 is made up of 18 amino acids. CDR1 is SGHRS and CDR2 is YFSETQ in the germline V gene. The ends were cut back, 3 bases at V and 1 base at J, with 21 bases in the middle. The CDR3: CASSSGVMTSQGTDTQYF. The CDR3 nucleotides read TGCGCCAGCAGCTCCGGCGTCATGACTAGTCAGGGCACAGATACGCAGTATTTT.

This clonotype was picked up a small number of times. The chain is built from TRBV5-1 and TRBJ2-5, with D possibly being TRBD1 (5 bases). Per germline, CDR1 SGHRS and CDR2 YFSETQ. The ends were cut back, 2 bases at V and 1 base at J, with 12 bases in the middle. The CDR3 length is 15 residues. The CDR3 reads CASSFLQVTQETQYF. The CDR3 coding sequence is TGCGCCAGCAGCTTCCTACAGGTCACCCAAGAGACCCAGTACTTC.

This clonotype was counted many times. J is TRBJ2-7 and V is TRBV5-1, with unresolved D. Germline V gives CDR1 SGHRS, CDR2 YFSETQ. V dropped 2 bases and J dropped 11 bases, with 5 bases sitting between them. This CDR3 contains 9 residues. DNA of the CDR3: TGCGCCAGCAGCTTAACCGAGTACTTC. It yields the protein CASSLTEYF.

There are a few counts of this clonotype. The rearrangement uses TRBV12-3 or TRBV12-4 and TRBJ1-5; unclear D gene. CDR3 length: 13 amino acids. The ends were cut back, 0 bases at V and 12 bases at J, with 12 bases in the middle. The CDR3 region is CASSLALAAIQHF. The CDR3 DNA is TGTGCCAGCAGTTTAGCGCTGGCAGCAATCCAGCATTTT.